This TCR beta chain was obtained from a study of blood T cell repertoires in COVID-19. Turning to the study itself: The study drew acute and convalescent COVID-19 samples from the United States, Italy and Spain. The analysed material was cDNA or gDNA that came from T cells, B-cell-depleted T cells, or PBMCs.

Original data processing: Estimates of nucleated cell counts were drawn from the amplification of reference gene primers. Profiling relied on immunoSEQ multiplex PCR, and the TCRdb table lists in-frame clones only, not all of them. V, J and clone size reflect that table, while D and trimming were determined from the DNA. The top ten clones hold 1.5% to 1.7% of a sample with some 150,000 clones, 85% to 90% of them seen once. Germline-derived CDR1 and CDR2 are MNHEY and SMNVEV (reference sequence). V was shortened by 6 bases and J by 4 bases, with 13 bases between the two germline ends. This CDR3 spans 14 amino acids.

This receptor was taken from a woman aged 55 to 70 with acute or convalescent COVID-19. What was sequenced was peripheral blood. V gene TRBV27 combines with J gene TRBJ2-1, with D perhaps matching TRBD2 (6 bases). CDR3: CASRWDFSYNEQFF. Here the CDR3 DNA reads TGTGCCAGCAGGTGGGACTTCTCTTACAATGAGCAGTTCTTC.